These 31 T cell receptor beta chains were all obtained from the same sample, sequenced in a study of Ad26.COV2.S vaccination and SARS-CoV-2 variants. As for treatment: roughly 18 received Ad26.COV2.S at low or high dose, single or two shots; roughly five received placebo; per-sample allocation not given. Vaccine and placebo recipients were sampled on day 63 after the first injection. Assay: immunoSEQ multiplex PCR; the TCRdb copy retains only in-frame clones and omits some. Of a few hundred thousand clones detected, roughly 91% appear once; the ten largest clones hold roughly 3.1%. This material consisted of peripheral blood, taken in a trial of Ad26.COV2.S vaccine versus placebo. The receptors derive from a person aged 18-60 years who received the Ad26.COV2.S COVID-19 vaccine or a placebo.

V is TRBV6-4 and J is TRBJ1-1; no reliable D call. The CDR3 covers 13 residues. V was cut by 0 bases and J by 3 bases, with 5 bases left in between. CDR1 MRHNA and CDR2 SNTAGT come from the germline V gene. This CDR3 reads CASSDSQYTEAFF. The CDR3 coding sequence is TGTGCCAGCAGTGACTCCCAGTACACTGAAGCTTTCTTT.

V gene TRBV7-9 combines with J gene TRBJ2-5; TRBD2 agrees at 9 bases. With 3 bases clipped from V and 1 base from J, the junction kept 3 bases outside the gene matches. This CDR3 has 15 residues. Looked up from germline, CDR1 is SEHNR and CDR2 is FQNEAQ (reference sequence). Written as DNA, the CDR3 is TGTGCCAGCAGCTTTCTAGCGGGACGCCAAGAGACCCAGTACTTC. This translates into CASSFLAGRQETQYF.

The chain couples TRBV6-1 to TRBJ1-4, with D hard to call. Between the trimmed V and J ends, which lost 0 bases and 0 bases, there was a span of 5 bases. Germline values: CDR1 MNHNS, CDR2 SASEGT. This CDR3 is 15 amino acids long. CDR3 sequence: CASSEAVATNEKLFF. In nucleotides, the CDR3 is TGTGCCAGCAGTGAAGCAGTTGCAACTAATGAAAAACTGTTTTTT.

The chain has TRBV5-1 and TRBJ1-2; 7 positions agree with TRBD1. Looked up from germline, CDR1 is SGHRS and CDR2 is YFSETQ. Losses at the gene ends were 4 bases for V and 5 bases for J; bases not matched to a gene: 5. This CDR3 region has 13 residues. The CDR3 region is CASSRGTDYGYTF. The CDR3 bases are TGCGCCAGCAGCCGGGGGACAGATTATGGCTACACCTTC.

This clone was found once. The genes are TRBV6-6 and TRBJ1-2; 9 positions agree with TRBD1. The germline V gene encodes CDR1 MNHNY and CDR2 SVGAGI (reference sequence). The V segment lost 8 bases and the J segment 7 bases; nucleotides outside the gene matches: 8. The CDR3 has 13 amino acids. For the CDR3, the DNA is TGTGCCAGCGGTCAACAGGGGGCGGGTGGCTACACCTTC. It encodes CASGQQGAGGYTF.

This clone was counted only a few times. CDR3 region: CASSSRRSGAGEQYF. The CDR3 DNA follows: TGTGCCAGCAGCTCGCGAAGGTCAGGGGCGGGGGAGCAGTACTTC. V is TRBV7-2 and J is TRBJ2-7; TRBD1 or TRBD2 may be the D gene (6 bases each). The CDR3 sequence is 15 residues long. Looked up from germline, CDR1 is SGHTA and CDR2 is FQGNSA. Trimming left V 4 bases short and J 7 bases short, with 20 bases between.

The genes are TRBV9 and TRBJ2-7; 9 nucleotides align to TRBD2. J lost 1 base, V lost 0 bases, and 11 bases had no gene match. Germline CDR1 SGDLS, CDR2 YYNGEE. The CDR3 runs to 18 residues. CDR3 sequence: CASSVGVSGGQLSYEQYF. Written as DNA, the CDR3 is TGTGCCAGCAGCGTAGGAGTTAGCGGGGGCCAACTTTCCTACGAGCAGTACTTC. The complete variable domain, with remaining parts taken from reference TRBV9 and TRBJ2-7, reads DSGVTQTPKHLITATGQRVTLRCSPRSGDLSVYWYQQSLDQGLQFLIQYYNGEERAKGNILERFSAQQFPDLHSELNLSSLELGDSALYFCASSVGVSGGQLSYEQYFGPGTRLTVT.

The chain has TRBV5-4 and TRBJ1-1; unclear D gene. The CDR3 runs 12 residues. Trimming removed 1 base at V and 9 bases at J, with 10 bases between. Germline CDR1 SGHNT, CDR2 YYREEE (reference sequence). DNA for the CDR3: TGTGCCAGCAGCTTGAGTACAACCAAAGCTTTCTTT. Translation: CASSLSTTKAFF.

The V gene is TRBV12-5, the J gene TRBJ1-1, with D hard to call. Germline CDR1 LGHNT, CDR2 FRNRAP. The V gene lost 3 bases and the J gene lost 6 bases, with 8 bases spanning the gap. This CDR3 contains 12 residues. The chain's CDR3 is CASGFVGSEAFF. CDR3 nucleotide sequence: TGTGCTAGTGGTTTTGTAGGGTCTGAAGCTTTCTTT.

The V and J genes are TRBV19 and TRBJ1-1; D call uncertain. V was shortened by 4 bases and J by 0 bases, with 9 bases between the two germline ends. CDR1 is LNHDA, CDR2 SQIVND, per germline (reference sequence). This CDR3 spans 14 amino acids. The CDR3 sequence is CASSSARLNTEAFF. In nucleotides, the CDR3 is TGTGCCAGTAGTAGTGCGCGATTGAACACTGAAGCTTTCTTT. The complete variable domain, with remaining parts taken from reference TRBV19 and TRBJ1-1, reads DGGITQSPKYLFRKEGQNVTLSCEQNLNHDAMYWYRQDPGQGLRLIYYSQIVNDFQKGDIAEGYSVSREKKESFPLTVTSAQKNPTAFYLCASSSARLNTEAFFGQGTRLTVV.

This chain uses TRBV5-1 with TRBJ2-7; D may correspond to TRBD1 or TRBD2 (5 bases each). Trimming took off 4 bases at V and 2 bases at J, with 16 bases between the two ends. Germline V gives CDR1 SGHRS, CDR2 YFSETQ. The CDR3 is 15 residues long. CDR3 sequence (DNA): TGCGCCAGCAGCCGCACAAGCCAGGGAGCCTACGAGCAGTACTTC. Residues: CASSRTSQGAYEQYF.

The rearrangement links TRBV6-5 to TRBJ1-2; possibly TRBD1 for D (5 bases). The V end was cut by 0 bases, the J end by 8 bases, with 16 bases between. Germline loops: CDR1 MNHEY, CDR2 SVGAGI. The CDR3 loop spans 15 amino acids. CDR3 region: CASSYSGTGTMGYTF. DNA of the CDR3: TGTGCCAGCAGTTACTCCGGGACGGGGACTATGGGCTACACCTTC.

V and J are TRBV3-1 (or the pseudogene TRBV3-2) and TRBJ1-5; D is uncertain. This CDR3 region has 14 residues. V was cut by 5 bases and J by 4 bases, with 12 bases left in between. Germline V lookup: CDR1 LGHDT, CDR2 YNNKEL (reference sequence). Here the CDR3 reads CASSAGRRNQPQHF. The CDR3 nucleotides are TGTGCCAGCAGCGCGGGCCGGCGGAATCAGCCCCAGCATTTT.

The rearrangement joins TRBV7-9 to TRBJ1-6, with TRBD1 identical over 8 bases. Germline V gene sequence: CDR1 SEHNR, CDR2 FQNEAQ (reference sequence). The CDR3 has 17 residues. Unmatched junction bases numbered 18, after V lost 5 bases and J lost 12 bases. CDR3 loop: CASSPRTGNAVGEPLHF. The CDR3 nucleotides read TGTGCCAGCAGCCCTCGGACAGGGAACGCTGTGGGGGAACCCCTCCACTTT.

The CDR3 loop is CSVSNTEAFF. Here the CDR3 DNA reads TGCAGCGTTTCGAACACTGAAGCTTTCTTT. This chain links TRBV29-1 with TRBJ1-1; D gene unclear. Germline CDR1 SQVTM, CDR2 ANQGSEA. This CDR3 spans 10 amino acids. Between the trimmed V and J ends, which lost 5 bases and 1 base, there was a span of 2 bases.

The chain combines TRBV2 with TRBJ2-3; D ambiguous. Deletions cut 4 bases from V and 2 bases from J, with 7 bases between. Per the germline V gene, CDR1 is SNHLY and CDR2 is FYNNEI. There are 13 residues in the CDR3. The chain's CDR3 is CASSGGYTDTQYF. The CDR3 DNA is TGTGCCAGCAGTGGAGGTTACACAGATACGCAGTATTTT.

The V and J genes are TRBV7-9 and TRBJ2-2; 9 nucleotides match TRBD1. This CDR3 comprises 15 residues. V dropped 4 bases and J dropped 6; count of bases not matched to a gene: 6. Germline V gene lookup returns CDR1 SEHNR and CDR2 FQNEAQ (reference sequence). The CDR3 nucleotides are TGTGCCAGCAGCTCCGGACAGGGGAGAGCCGGGGAGCTGTTTTTT. Amino acid sequence: CASSSGQGRAGELFF.

Only one count was recorded for this clone. The gene calls are TRBV29-1 and TRBJ2-5, with a possible D match to TRBD1 (5 bases). The germline CDR1 and CDR2 sequences are SQVTM and ANQGSEA. V gave up 5 bases and J gave up 4 bases, with 14 bases separating them. CDR3 size: 13 residues. The CDR3 reads CSVRQPPTETQYF. The CDR3 region has the DNA TGCAGCGTTCGACAGCCCCCGACAGAGACCCAGTACTTC. Variable domain in full (rest from reference TRBV29-1 and TRBJ2-5): SAVISQKPSRDICQRGTSLTIQCQVDSQVTMMFWYRQQPGQSLTLIATANQGSEATYESGFVIDKFPISRPNLTFSTLTVSNMSPEDSSIYLCSVRQPPTETQYFGPGTRLLVL.

The chain employs TRBV19 and TRBJ2-1; the match to TRBD2 covers 12 bases. V shed 1 base and J 0 bases; nucleotides not matched to a gene: 4. CDR1 LNHDA and CDR2 SQIVND come from the germline V gene (reference sequence). This CDR3 comprises 18 residues. The CDR3 here is CASSIVLAGGSSYNEQFF. The DNA of the CDR3 is TGTGCCAGTAGTATAGTCCTAGCGGGGGGGAGCTCCTACAATGAGCAGTTCTTC. The full variable domain, rest sourced from reference TRBV19 and TRBJ2-1, is DGGITQSPKYLFRKEGQNVTLSCEQNLNHDAMYWYRQDPGQGLRLIYYSQIVNDFQKGDIAEGYSVSREKKESFPLTVTSAQKNPTAFYLCASSIVLAGGSSYNEQFFGPGTRLTVL.

The genes are TRBV6-5 and TRBJ1-3, with D uncertain. The CDR3 runs to 16 residues. Germline V gives CDR1 MNHEY, CDR2 SVGAGI. V lost 0 bases and J lost 0, with 9 bases in between. DNA for the CDR3: TGTGCCAGCAGTTACTCGTTACTGTACTCTGGAAACACCATATATTTT. This sequence encodes CASSYSLLYSGNTIYF.

The CDR3 region has the DNA TGTGCCAGCAGTTCTTCCGGGACAGTGAACACTGAAGCTTTCTTT. Its translation is CASSSSGTVNTEAFF. The rearrangement links TRBV27 to TRBJ1-1; TRBD1 agrees at 7 bases. The CDR3 spans 15 residues. Germline V gene data show CDR1 as MNHEY and CDR2 as SMNVEV (reference sequence). The V gene end was trimmed by 4 bases and the J gene end by 0 bases; junction bases not matched to a gene: 5.

This clone was seen more than once but under ten times. V is TRBV6-5 and J is TRBJ2-7; D call uncertain. With 4 bases removed from V and 1 base from J, the gap between germline ends came to 14 bases. The CDR3 contains 15 residues. Germline V gene lookup returns CDR1 MNHEY and CDR2 SVGAGI. The CDR3 is CASSLRATRSYEQYF. The CDR3 DNA reads as TGTGCCAGCAGTTTACGGGCTACGAGGTCCTACGAGCAGTACTTC.

This rearrangement joins TRBV21-1 to TRBJ2-7; whether TRBD1, the table's D call, matches the DNA was not checked. TRBV21-1 is a known pseudogene. This CDR3 region has 19 residues. The CDR3 DNA follows: TGTGCCAGCAGCTGCCCCGGGACAGGAGAAATTCTCGATGCCTACGAGCAGTACTTC. Residues: CASSCPGTGEILDAYEQYF.

The V gene is TRBV15, the J gene TRBJ2-5; unclear D gene. Germline V gene lookup returns CDR1 LNHNV and CDR2 YYDKDF (reference sequence). Trimming stripped 4 bases from V and 5 bases from J, with 11 bases between. This CDR3 comprises 13 residues. The CDR3 is CATSTQVRETQYF. The CDR3 bases are TGTGCCACCAGCACCCAGGTCCGGGAGACCCAGTACTTC.

The chain recombines TRBV24-1 with TRBJ2-7, with TRBD2 matching over 10 bases. CDR1 is KGHDR and CDR2 is SFDVKD in the germline V gene. The CDR3 sequence is 14 residues long. After removal of 8 bases from V and 4 bases from J, the junction contained 7 bases not matched to a gene. The CDR3 here is CATNRAGGRYEQYF. In DNA form, the CDR3 reads TGTGCCACCAACAGAGCGGGGGGGCGGTACGAGCAGTACTTC.

The gene calls are TRBV27 and TRBJ2-3; D may match TRBD1 or TRBD2 (6 bases each). The CDR3 sequence is 15 residues long. Germline-derived CDR1 and CDR2 are MNHEY and SMNVEV (reference sequence). Trimming removed 8 bases from V and 6 bases from J, with 21 bases in between. DNA for the CDR3: TGTGCCAGCTTCCCGGGACTGGAAAGGGGGGATACGCAGTATTTT. It is translated as CASFPGLERGDTQYF.

The CDR3 is CASSLEGQGNYNEQFF. Written as DNA, the CDR3 is TGCGCCAGCAGCTTGGAGGGACAGGGGAACTACAATGAGCAGTTCTTC. The rearrangement links TRBV5-1 to TRBJ2-1, with 10 bases fitting TRBD1. J was trimmed by 3 bases and V by 0 bases; bases with no gene match: 3. The CDR3 loop spans 16 amino acids. Germline-derived CDR1 and CDR2 are SGHRS and YFSETQ.

The chain carries TRBV29-1 and TRBJ1-2; D possibly corresponds to TRBD1 (6 bases). V was trimmed by 7 bases and J by 1 base, leaving 19 bases between them. The CDR3 is 15 residues long. The germline CDR1 and CDR2 sequences are SQVTM and ANQGSEA. The CDR3 protein is CSAVSQGPVNYGYTF. The CDR3 DNA is TGCAGCGCAGTATCGCAGGGGCCCGTTAACTATGGCTACACCTTC.

The V call is TRBV5-1, the J call TRBJ2-3; 7 nucleotides line up with TRBD1. V lost 4 bases, J lost 4 bases, and 6 bases stayed unmatched. This CDR3 is built from 14 residues. Germline CDR1 reads SGHRS; CDR2 reads YFSETQ. This chain's CDR3 is CASSQTGFADTQYF. The CDR3 DNA reads as TGCGCCAGCAGCCAGACAGGGTTTGCAGATACGCAGTATTTT.

The rearrangement joins TRBV5-4 to TRBJ1-1; tentatively, D is TRBD1 (5 bases). V was cut by 6 bases and J by 4 bases, with 22 bases left in between. Germline V gives CDR1 SGHNT, CDR2 YYREEE (reference sequence). This CDR3 contains 16 residues. As DNA, the CDR3 is TGTGCCAGCACCCCATCGTTTGAGGGGTCGGGCACTGAAGCTTTCTTT. Protein product: CASTPSFEGSGTEAFF.

There are a few counts of this clone. J is TRBJ1-4 and V is TRBV19, with D perhaps TRBD1 (5 bases). Germline CDR1 is LNHDA and CDR2 is SQIVND (reference sequence). This CDR3 has 15 amino acids. Trimming cost V 1 base and J 8 bases, with 14 bases left between them. DNA for the CDR3: TGTGCCAGTAGTATAGCCGAGGGGATCGGGGAAAAACTGTTTTTT. This codes for CASSIAEGIGEKLFF.